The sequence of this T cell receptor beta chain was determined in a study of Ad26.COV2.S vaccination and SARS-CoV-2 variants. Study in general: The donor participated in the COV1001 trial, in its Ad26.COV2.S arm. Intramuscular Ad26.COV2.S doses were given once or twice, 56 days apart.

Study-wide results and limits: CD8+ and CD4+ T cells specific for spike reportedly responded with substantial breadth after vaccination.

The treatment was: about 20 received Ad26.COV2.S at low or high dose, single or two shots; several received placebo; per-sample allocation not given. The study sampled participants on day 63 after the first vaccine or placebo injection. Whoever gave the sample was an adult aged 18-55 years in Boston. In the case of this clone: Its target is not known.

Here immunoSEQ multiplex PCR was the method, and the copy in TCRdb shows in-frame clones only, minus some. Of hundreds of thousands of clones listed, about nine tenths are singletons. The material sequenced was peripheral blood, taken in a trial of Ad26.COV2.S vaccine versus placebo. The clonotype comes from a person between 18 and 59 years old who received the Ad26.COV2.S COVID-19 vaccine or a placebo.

The CDR3: CASSPPDTSYEQYF. The CDR3 nucleotides read TGTGCCAGCAGCCCCCCGGATACCTCCTACGAGCAGTACTTC. The V call is TRBV7-8, the J call TRBJ2-7; D is unresolved. The CDR3 totals 14 residues. V was shortened by 5 bases and J by 0 bases, with 11 bases between the two germline ends. From germline, CDR1 is SGHVS and CDR2 FQNEAQ.